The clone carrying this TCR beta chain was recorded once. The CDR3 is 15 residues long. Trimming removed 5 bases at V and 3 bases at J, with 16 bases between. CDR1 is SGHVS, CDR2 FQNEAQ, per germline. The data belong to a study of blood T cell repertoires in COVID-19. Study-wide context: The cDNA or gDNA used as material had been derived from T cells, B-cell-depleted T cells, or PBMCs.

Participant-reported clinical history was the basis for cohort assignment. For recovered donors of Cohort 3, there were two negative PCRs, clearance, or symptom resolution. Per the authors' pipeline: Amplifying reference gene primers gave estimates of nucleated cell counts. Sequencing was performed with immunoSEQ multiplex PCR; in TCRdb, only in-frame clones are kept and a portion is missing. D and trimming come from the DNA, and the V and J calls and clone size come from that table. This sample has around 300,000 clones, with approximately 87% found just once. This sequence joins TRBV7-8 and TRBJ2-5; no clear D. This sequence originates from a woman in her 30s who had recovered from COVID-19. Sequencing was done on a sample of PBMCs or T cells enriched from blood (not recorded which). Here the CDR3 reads CASSLQNPQEETQYF. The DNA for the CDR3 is TGTGCCAGCAGCCTACAAAACCCTCAGGAAGAGACCCAGTACTTC.